This is a list of T cell receptor beta chains from one sample in a study of T-cell memory formation after mild COVID-19. One entry per CDR3 protein results from TCRdb running MiXCR on the 5' RACE reads. This sample carries 150,000 to 200,000 distinct CDR3 sequences, less than 40% of them seen once, and the ten largest clones take around 11%. Sequencing used PBMCs or a T cell subset sorted from them (not recorded which). All receptors derive from an adult woman who had mild COVID-19 (a few samples of this study predate the infection). Cell type and time point are not known. The CDR3 runs from the conserved cysteine through the conserved F or W. Size is stated for part of the rows, as once, few or many counts, or as a class when the clone is expanded.

v_call,clone_size,j_call,cdr3_aa
TRBV7-2,.,TRBJ2-7,CASSLGLAGGMQDEQYF
TRBV24-1,few,TRBJ2-1,CATTQSGNEQFF
TRBV20-1,few,TRBJ2-3,CSAGGTGTDTQYF
TRBV24-1,.,TRBJ2-7,CATSRSSGSYEQYF
TRBV5-1,few,TRBJ2-7,CASSARDRHYEQYF
TRBV18,many,TRBJ2-1,CASSPTSGDEQFF
TRBV5-5,.,TRBJ2-1,CASSIGTSGGRDNEQFF
TRBV6-1,.,TRBJ1-3,CASSEARTAGNTIYF
TRBV7-8,.,TRBJ2-3,CASSSPRTDTQYF
TRBV12-3/TRBV12-4,.,TRBJ2-5,CASISPGLEETQYF
TRBV20-1,few,TRBJ2-1,CSARKLAVDNEQFF
TRBV7-2,few,TRBJ2-7,CASSLEGRGSYEQYF
TRBV4-2,.,TRBJ2-2,CASSQDSIGELFF
TRBV5-1,few,TRBJ2-2,CASSKATGELFF
TRBV20-1,.,TRBJ1-5,CSARADRGGNQPQHF
TRBV4-2,.,TRBJ2-3,CASSQELAGEDTQYF
TRBV6-5,.,TRBJ1-2,CASAGPGENYGYTF
TRBV7-9,few,TRBJ2-7,CASSLKGALPYEQYF
TRBV12-3/TRBV12-4,.,TRBJ2-3,CASSLTPGGTDTQYF
TRBV20-1,.,TRBJ2-7,CSAPRAGRVYEQYF
TRBV30,.,TRBJ1-2,CAWSDARGQGLIFGYTF
TRBV7-9,few,TRBJ1-3,CASSSTTGGNTIYF
TRBV4-1,.,TRBJ2-2,CASSQVTGPGPNTGELFF
TRBV11-2,few,TRBJ2-1,CASSFGLASQAFDEQFF
TRBV5-1,.,TRBJ2-1,CASSSAGGWYNEQFF
TRBV7-2,.,TRBJ2-3,CASSLWTTLTDTQYF
TRBV12-5,.,TRBJ2-2,CASGGANTGELFF
TRBV4-1,.,TRBJ1-3,CASSQPQGPEYSGNTIYF
TRBV6-5,few,TRBJ2-7,CASSYSTPGGTGGNYEQYF
TRBV18,.,TRBJ1-1,CASSKTGGKVDTEAFF
TRBV6-1,.,TRBJ2-1,CASSQTSGGPYNEQFF
TRBV29-1,few,TRBJ2-1,CSVDQDYNEQFF
TRBV7-9,.,TRBJ1-1,CASSLSYRGEGEAFF
TRBV25-1,many,TRBJ2-6,CASSESGTGRANVLTF
TRBV24-1,.,TRBJ2-2,CATSDSYSRSPSGMARVAGELFF
TRBV4-1,.,TRBJ1-2,CASSTDGTERSGYTF
TRBV7-8,few,TRBJ2-2,CASSVGDARNTGELFF
TRBV6-2/TRBV6-3,.,TRBJ2-7,CASSHIRGQGAIAVDEQYF
TRBV9,.,TRBJ2-7,CASSGTSGIYEQYF